This T cell receptor beta chain was recovered during a study of T cells in Graves' hyperthyroidism and ophthalmopathy. Diagnoses used clinical symptoms, serum thyroxine and TRAb, thyroid ultrasound and orbital computed tomography. Amplification yielded TCR beta CDR3 regions, with RNA transcripts as the source. Researchers ran a first-round RT-PCR on the TCR CDR3 using the HTBI primer set. MiXCR was run by TCRdb on the multiplex PCR reads, yielding one entry per CDR3 protein. The sample yields more than 550,000 distinct CDR3 sequences, around a sixth seen once. Input material: blood. This sequence was found in a woman aged 45 to 65 with Graves' hyperthyroidism that later progressed to Graves' ophthalmopathy.

The CDR3 bases are TGCAGTGCTAGAGCCCGGACAGGCCAGACTAATGAAAAACTGTTTTTT. Its translation: CSARARTGQTNEKLFF. The rearrangement links TRBV20-1 to TRBJ1-4; 7 bases map to TRBD1. The CDR3 contains 16 residues. Losses at the gene ends were 1 base for V and 2 bases for J; bases not matched to a gene: 7. Germline loops: CDR1 DFQATT, CDR2 SNEGSKA (reference sequence).